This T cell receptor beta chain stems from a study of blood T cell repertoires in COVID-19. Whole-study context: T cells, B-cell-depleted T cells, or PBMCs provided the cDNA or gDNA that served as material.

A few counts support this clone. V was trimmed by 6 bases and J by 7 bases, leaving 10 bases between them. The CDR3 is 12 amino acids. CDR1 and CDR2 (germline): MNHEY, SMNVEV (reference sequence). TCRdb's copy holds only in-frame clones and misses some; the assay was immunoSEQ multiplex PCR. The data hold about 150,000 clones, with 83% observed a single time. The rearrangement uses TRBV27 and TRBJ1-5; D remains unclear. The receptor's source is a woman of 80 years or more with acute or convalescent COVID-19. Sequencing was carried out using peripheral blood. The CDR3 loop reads CASSNMVQPQHF. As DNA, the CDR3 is TGTGCCAGCAGCAACATGGTACAGCCCCAGCATTTT.